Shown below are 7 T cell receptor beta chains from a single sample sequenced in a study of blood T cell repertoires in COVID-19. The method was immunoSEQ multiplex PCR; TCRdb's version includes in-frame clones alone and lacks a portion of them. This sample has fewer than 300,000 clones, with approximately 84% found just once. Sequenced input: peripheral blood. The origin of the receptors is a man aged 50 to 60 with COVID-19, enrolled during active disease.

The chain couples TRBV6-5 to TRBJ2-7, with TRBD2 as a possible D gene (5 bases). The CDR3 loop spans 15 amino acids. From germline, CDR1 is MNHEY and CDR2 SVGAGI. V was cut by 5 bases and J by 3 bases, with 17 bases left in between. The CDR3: CASSLHSAGFYEQYF. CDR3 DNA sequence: TGTGCCAGCAGTCTACACTCCGCGGGCTTCTACGAGCAGTACTTC.

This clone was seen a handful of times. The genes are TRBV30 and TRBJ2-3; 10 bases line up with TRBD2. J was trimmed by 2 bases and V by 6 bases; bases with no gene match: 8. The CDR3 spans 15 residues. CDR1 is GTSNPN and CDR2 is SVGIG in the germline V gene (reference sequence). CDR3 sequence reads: CACQALAGVTDTQYF. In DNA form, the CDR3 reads TGTGCCTGTCAAGCCCTAGCGGGAGTCACAGATACGCAGTATTTT. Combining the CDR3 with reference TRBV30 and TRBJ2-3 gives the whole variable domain SQTIHQWPATLVQPVGSPLSLECTVEGTSNPNLYWYRQAAGRGLQLLFYSVGIGQISSEVPQNLSASRPQDRQFILSSKKLLLSDSGFYLCACQALAGVTDTQYFGPGTRLTVL.

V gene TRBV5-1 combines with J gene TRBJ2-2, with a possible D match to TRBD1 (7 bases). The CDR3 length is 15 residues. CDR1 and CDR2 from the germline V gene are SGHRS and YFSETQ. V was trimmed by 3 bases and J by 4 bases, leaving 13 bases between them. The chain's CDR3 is CASSSTGRSTGELFF. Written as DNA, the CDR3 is TGCGCCAGCAGCTCGACAGGGAGGTCCACCGGGGAGCTGTTTTTT.

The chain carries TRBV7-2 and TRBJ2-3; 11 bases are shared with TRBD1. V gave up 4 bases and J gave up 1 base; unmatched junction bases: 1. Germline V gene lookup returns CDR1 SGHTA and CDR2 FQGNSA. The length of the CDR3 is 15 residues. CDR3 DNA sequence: TGTGCCAGCAGCTCGGACAGGGGGCGCACAGATACGCAGTATTTT. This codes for CASSSDRGRTDTQYF.

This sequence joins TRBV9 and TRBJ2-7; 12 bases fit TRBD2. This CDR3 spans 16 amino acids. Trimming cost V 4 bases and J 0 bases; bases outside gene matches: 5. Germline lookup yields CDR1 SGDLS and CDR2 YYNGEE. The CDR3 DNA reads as TGTGCCAGCAGCCCCCGGACTAGCGGGGTCTCCTACGAGCAGTACTTC. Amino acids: CASSPRTSGVSYEQYF.

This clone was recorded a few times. The CDR3 coding sequence is TGCGCCAGCAGCTTGGGTGGGACACCCTCCGCGAACACTGAAGCTTTCTTT. Its translation is CASSLGGTPSANTEAFF. The rearrangement links TRBV5-1 to TRBJ1-1; tentatively, D is TRBD1 (6 bases). Trimming shortened V by 0 bases and J by 1 base, and 16 bases separated the two germline ends. The germline V gene has CDR1 SGHRS and CDR2 YFSETQ. This CDR3 spans 17 amino acids.

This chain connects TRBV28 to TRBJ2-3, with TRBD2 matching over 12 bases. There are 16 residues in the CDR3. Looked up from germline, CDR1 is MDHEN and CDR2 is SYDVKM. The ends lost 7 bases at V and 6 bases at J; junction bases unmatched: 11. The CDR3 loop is CASTSPSGRAWDTQYF. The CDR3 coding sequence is TGTGCCAGCACCTCACCTAGCGGGAGGGCCTGGGATACGCAGTATTTT.